The source of this TCR beta chain is a study of cytomegalovirus exposure and HLA in healthy donors. General study points: The classifier was said to identify cytomegalovirus status with high specificity and sensitivity. The CMV antigen specificity of a few CMV-associated chains was confirmed through in vitro analysis. Associated with cytomegalovirus, according to the listing, were around 160 TCR beta chains.

Germline V gene lookup returns CDR1 SNHLY and CDR2 FYNNEI. CDR3 length equals 13 residues. The V end lost 6 bases, the J end lost 6 bases, and 15 bases lay between the germline ends. Worth noting for this clone: The antigen is not known.

Method: immunoSEQ multiplex PCR; TCRdb's copy keeps in-frame clones and lacks some. The repertoire includes 140,000 to 150,000 clones, 94% of them detected once, and less than 2% sits in the top ten. The chain has TRBV2 and TRBJ2-7; the D is unclear. Sequencing input: PBMCs. This receptor was obtained from a man aged 18-30 years in good health and CMV-seropositive. CDR3 DNA: TGTGCCAGCAGCCGTTTCGTTCGTCCCGAGCAGTACTTC. Translation gives CASSRFVRPEQYF.